Given below is one T cell receptor (beta chain) in context. Other DNA sequences in this sample translate to the same CDR3. This specimen comes from a study of cytomegalovirus exposure and HLA in healthy donors. About the study: Of around 400 genotyped donors, about 81% grouped in the Caucasian-associated ancestry cluster.

CDR1 MDHEN and CDR2 SYDVKM come from the germline V gene. V lost 5 bases, J lost 0 bases, and 8 bases lay in between. The CDR3 consists of 13 residues. The PCR used 60 Vbeta and 13 Jbeta primers. Repertoires were generated with immunoSEQ multiplex PCR, while TCRdb's copy carries only in-frame clones and drops some. The sample contains fewer than 200,000 clones, approximately 80% of which appear only once. The source material was PBMCs. The rearrangement joins TRBV28 to TRBJ2-7; the D gene is possibly TRBD2 (6 bases). This sequence originates from a young woman in good health and CMV-seronegative. This CDR3 reads CASSGGYSYEQYF. CDR3 sequence (DNA): TGTGCCAGCAGTGGGGGGTACTCCTACGAGCAGTACTTC.